Here is one TCR beta chain with its context. The data were produced by immunoSEQ multiplex PCR, yet TCRdb's version contains in-frame clones alone and is incomplete. Of 58,000 or so clones listed, 85% to 90% were seen once; the top ten hold 1.5% to 2%. This sample was taken from a study of T cells in localized non-small cell lung cancer. This CDR3 is built from 16 residues. Germline V gene sequence: CDR1 LNHDA, CDR2 SQIVND (reference sequence). V dropped 5 bases and J dropped 0 bases, with 15 bases sitting between them. The sequencing used peripheral blood, collected before any cancer treatment. The TCR comes from a woman aged 35 to 75 with stage I lung adenocarcinoma. V and J are TRBV19 and TRBJ2-3; tentatively, D is TRBD1 (6 bases). CDR3 in amino acids: CASSPRLGASTDTQYF. CDR3 coding DNA: TGTGCCAGTAGTCCCCGATTGGGGGCTAGCACAGATACGCAGTATTTT.